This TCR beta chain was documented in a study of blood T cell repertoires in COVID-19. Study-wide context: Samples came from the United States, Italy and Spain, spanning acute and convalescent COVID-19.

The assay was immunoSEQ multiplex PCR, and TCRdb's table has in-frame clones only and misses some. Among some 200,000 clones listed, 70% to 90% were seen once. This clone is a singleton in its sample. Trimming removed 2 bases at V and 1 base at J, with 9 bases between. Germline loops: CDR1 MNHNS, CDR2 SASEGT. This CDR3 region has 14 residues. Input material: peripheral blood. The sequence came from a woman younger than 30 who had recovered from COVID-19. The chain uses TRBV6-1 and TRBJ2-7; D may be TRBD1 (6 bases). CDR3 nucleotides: TGTGCCAGCAGTGAATGGGGACATTCCTACGAGCAGTACTTC. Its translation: CASSEWGHSYEQYF.